The rows below give T cell receptor beta chains drawn from one sample of a study of cytomegalovirus exposure and HLA in healthy donors. Using immunoSEQ multiplex PCR, the repertoire was profiled, and TCRdb retains in-frame clones only, with some absent. The sample contains roughly 120,000 clones, roughly 79% of which appear only once. The specimen sequenced was PBMCs. Source of these receptors: a woman aged 18-29 years in good health and CMV-seronegative. The CDR3 runs from the conserved cysteine through the conserved F or W. A D gene is named only where the DNA matches it firmly. Clone size is stated in some rows and not others, as once, few, many or a class when expanded.

clone size	D gene	V gene	J gene	CDR3 protein	CDR3 DNA
-	-	TRBV7-9	TRBJ2-7	CASSLRGAGEQYF	TGTGCCAGCAGCTTACGGGGGGCGGGCGAGCAGTACTTC
once	TRBD1	TRBV19	TRBJ1-1	CASSRTGNTEAFF	TGTGCCAGTAGTCGGACAGGGAACACTGAAGCTTTCTTT
-	TRBD1	TRBV13	TRBJ1-4	CASSFAGDRGEKLFF	TGTGCCAGCAGCTTTGCCGGCGACAGGGGAGAAAAACTGTTTTTT
-	-	TRBV4-1	TRBJ2-7	CASSHQPQGNLGYEQYF	TGCGCCAGCAGCCATCAGCCGCAGGGCAACCTGGGGTACGAGCAGTACTTC
-	TRBD2	TRBV25-1	TRBJ2-7	CASQGTSAPYEQYF	TGTGCCAGCCAGGGGACTAGCGCACCCTACGAGCAGTACTTC
-	-	TRBV5-1	TRBJ2-1	CASSSLAGTYNEQFF	TGCGCCAGCAGCTCCTTGGCGGGGACCTACAATGAGCAGTTCTTC
-	-	TRBV5-1	TRBJ2-7	CASRLLQGNEQYF	TGCGCCAGCAGGTTATTACAGGGCAACGAGCAGTACTTC
few	TRBD1	TRBV6-4	TRBJ1-5	CASSQTGAAGQPQHF	TGTGCCAGCAGTCAAACAGGGGCGGCAGGTCAGCCCCAGCATTTT
-	TRBD1	TRBV6-4	TRBJ1-2	CASSRDRGDGYTF	TGTGCCAGCAGCCGAGACAGGGGGGATGGCTACACCTTC
few	-	TRBV15	TRBJ1-1	CATSRARVMGTEAFF	TGTGCCACCAGCAGAGCGCGGGTTATGGGCACTGAAGCTTTCTTT
-	TRBD1	TRBV19	TRBJ1-5	CATRTGGMSSNQPQHF	TGTGCCACTCGGACAGGGGGCATGTCGAGCAATCAGCCCCAGCATTTT
-	TRBD1	TRBV28	TRBJ1-5	CASSLTGDQPQHF	TGTGCCAGCAGTTTAACAGGGGATCAGCCCCAGCATTTT
-	TRBD1	TRBV29-1	TRBJ2-6	CSVADRAGANVLTF	TGCAGCGTAGCGGACAGGGCTGGGGCCAACGTCCTGACTTTC
-	-	TRBV2	TRBJ1-6	CASSRMAGALGDSPLHF	TGTGCCAGCAGTAGGATGGCAGGGGCGTTGGGGGATTCACCCCTCCACTTT
-	-	TRBV11-2	TRBJ1-4	CASSPALGQNEKLFF	TGTGCCAGCAGCCCAGCCTTAGGACAGAATGAAAAACTGTTTTTT
-	TRBD2	TRBV15	TRBJ2-1	CATSRKRTSGGWDEQFF	TGTGCCACCAGCAGGAAGAGGACTAGCGGGGGGTGGGATGAGCAGTTCTTC
once	-	TRBV30	TRBJ2-2	CAWSKGSHTGELFF	TGTGCCTGGAGTAAAGGGAGCCACACCGGGGAGCTGTTTTTT
-	TRBD1	TRBV25-1	TRBJ1-1	CASSETDRGGAFF	TGTGCCAGCAGTGAAACCGACAGGGGGGGAGCTTTCTTT
-	TRBD1	TRBV4-1	TRBJ2-7	CASSQDVGQAVIEQYF	TGCGCCAGCAGCCAAGATGTAGGACAGGCTGTAATTGAGCAGTACTTC
-	TRBD1	TRBV5-1	TRBJ1-2	CASSKDRGDYGYTF	TGCGCCAGCAGCAAGGACAGGGGTGACTATGGCTACACCTTC
-	-	TRBV6-6	TRBJ1-1	CASSPIQGSAFF	TGTGCCAGCAGCCCGATACAGGGTTCAGCTTTCTTT
-	-	TRBV27	TRBJ1-5	CASSFSSGQPQHF	TGTGCCAGCAGTTTCTCATCGGGACAGCCCCAGCATTTT
-	TRBD1	TRBV7-9	TRBJ1-2	CASSPGQGVFYGYTF	TGTGCCAGCAGCCCTGGACAGGGTGTATTCTATGGCTACACCTTC
-	-	TRBV6-5	TRBJ1-2	CASSYREGYGYTF	TGTGCCAGCAGCTACAGGGAGGGCTATGGCTACACCTTC
-	TRBD1	TRBV4-1	TRBJ2-5	CASRKPWTGGEGTQYF	TGCGCCAGCAGGAAACCCTGGACAGGGGGCGAGGGGACCCAGTACTTC
-	-	TRBV15	TRBJ2-7	CATSRDQGGEQYF	TGTGCCACCAGCAGAGATCAGGGCGGCGAGCAGTACTTC
-	TRBD1	TRBV19	TRBJ1-1	CASSIGTDLAEAFF	TGTGCCAGTAGTATTGGGACAGATCTCGCTGAAGCTTTCTTT
-	-	TRBV7-9	TRBJ2-7	CASSLASSYEQYF	TGTGCCAGCAGCTTAGCCAGCTCCTACGAGCAGTACTTC
-	TRBD1	TRBV30	TRBJ1-6	CAWSVLRAGGHSYNSPLHF	TGTGCCTGGAGTGTACTACGCGCAGGGGGCCATTCCTATAATTCACCCCTCCACTTT
-	TRBD1	TRBV27	TRBJ1-6	CASSYDRAFGSPLHF	TGTGCCAGCAGTTACGACAGGGCGTTCGGTTCACCCCTCCACTTT
-	TRBD1	TRBV2	TRBJ2-7	CASRGPGQAAYEQYF	TGTGCCAGCAGGGGACCCGGACAGGCAGCCTACGAGCAGTACTTC
-	-	TRBV13	TRBJ2-7	CASSQTQGSDEQYF	TGTGCCAGCAGCCAGACGCAGGGATCAGACGAGCAGTACTTC
-	-	TRBV7-9	TRBJ1-6	CASSLDRDKISSYNSPLHF	TGTGCCAGCAGCTTAGACCGGGACAAGATAAGCTCCTATAATTCACCCCTCCACTTT
-	-	TRBV30	TRBJ2-7	CAWSAGPQGIYEQYF	TGTGCCTGGAGTGCGGGCCCACAGGGCATCTACGAGCAGTACTTC
-	-	TRBV28	TRBJ1-2	CASSSTGDYGYTF	TGTGCCAGCAGTTCGACAGGTGACTATGGCTACACCTTC
-	TRBD1	TRBV6-1	TRBJ1-2	CASNLGQYYGYTF	TGTGCCAGCAACTTGGGACAGTACTATGGCTACACCTTC
-	-	TRBV5-4	TRBJ2-5	CASSGQTGFQETQYF	TGTGCCAGCAGCGGACAGACAGGTTTCCAAGAGACCCAGTACTTC
few	TRBD2	TRBV7-2	TRBJ2-5	CASSPDYPSGAYQETQYF	TGTGCCAGCAGCCCAGACTACCCTAGCGGAGCGTACCAAGAGACCCAGTACTTC
-	-	TRBV19	TRBJ1-2	CASMGRATGNYGYTF	TGTGCCAGTATGGGCAGGGCTACGGGTAACTATGGCTACACCTTC
-	-	TRBV6-5	TRBJ1-5	CASSKGGMGNQPQHF	TGTGCCAGCTCGAAGGGAGGGATGGGCAATCAGCCCCAGCATTTT
few	TRBD1	TRBV6-6	TRBJ2-5	CASRDPGQGESTQYF	TGTGCCAGCAGGGATCCGGGACAGGGGGAGTCGACCCAGTACTTC
-	TRBD1	TRBV27	TRBJ1-4	CASSLDRVGTNEKLFF	TGTGCCAGCAGCCTGGACAGGGTTGGAACTAATGAAAAACTGTTTTTT
-	-	TRBV27	TRBJ2-7	CASSLTLLGGHEQYF	TGTGCCAGCAGTTTAACCCTACTCGGGGGGCACGAGCAGTACTTC
-	-	TRBV23-1	TRBJ1-1	CASSRGTEAFF	TGCGCCAGCAGCCGGGGCACTGAAGCTTTCTTT
-	TRBD2	TRBV7-9	TRBJ2-1	CASRSGGGDEQFF	TGTGCCAGCAGATCGGGGGGGGGCGATGAGCAGTTCTTC
-	TRBD1	TRBV6-5	TRBJ1-6	CASRLTGKSSPLHF	TGTGCCAGCAGATTGACAGGGAAGAGTTCACCCCTCCACTTT
-	-	TRBV7-9	TRBJ2-5	CASSPVDYSIHETQYF	TGTGCCAGCAGCCCGGTAGACTACTCTATTCACGAGACCCAGTACTTC
-	TRBD1	TRBV29-1	TRBJ2-7	CSVEFNRDRGVEQYF	TGCAGCGTTGAGTTTAACCGGGACAGGGGGGTGGAGCAGTACTTC
once	-	TRBV30	TRBJ1-4	CAWSVFIPLRANEKLFF	TGTGCCTGGAGTGTTTTCATTCCTCTCAGGGCTAATGAAAAACTGTTTTTT
-	TRBD1	TRBV4-1	TRBJ1-2	CASSPGQAQPYGYTF	TGCGCCAGCAGCCCGGGACAGGCGCAACCATATGGCTACACCTTC
once	-	TRBV30	TRBJ2-5	CALESGSGETQYF	TGTGCCTTGGAGTCGGGAAGCGGAGAGACCCAGTACTTC